This TCR beta chain was recovered during a study of blood T cell repertoires in COVID-19. Study context: PBMCs, B-cell-depleted T cells, or T cells provided the cDNA or gDNA that made up the material.

Original methodology: Amplifying reference gene primers gave estimates of nucleated cell counts. Sequencing used immunoSEQ multiplex PCR; TCRdb keeps in-frame clones, though not all of them. The D gene and trimming were derived from the DNA, and the V and J assignments and clone size from that table. The data show some 250,000 clones, roughly 90% seen once. There are 14 residues in the CDR3. Germline CDR1 and CDR2: SGHAT and FQDESV (reference sequence). V was pared by 4 bases and J by 0 bases, with 9 bases between. In this sample, this clone turned up once. Sequencing used peripheral blood. This sequence was found in a man aged 25 to 45 with active or convalescent COVID-19. V usage is TRBV11-1 and J usage is TRBJ1-1; the D gene is possibly TRBD1 (6 bases). In DNA form, the CDR3 reads TGTGCCAGCAGCTCCAGGACAGTGAACACTGAAGCTTTCTTT. Encoded protein: CASSSRTVNTEAFF. Complete variable domain (other parts from reference TRBV11-1 and TRBJ1-1): EAEVAQSPRYKITEKSQAVAFWCDPISGHATLYWYRQILGQGPELLVQFQDESVVDDSQLPKDRFSAERLKGVDSTLKIQPAELGDSAMYLCASSSRTVNTEAFFGQGTRLTVV.